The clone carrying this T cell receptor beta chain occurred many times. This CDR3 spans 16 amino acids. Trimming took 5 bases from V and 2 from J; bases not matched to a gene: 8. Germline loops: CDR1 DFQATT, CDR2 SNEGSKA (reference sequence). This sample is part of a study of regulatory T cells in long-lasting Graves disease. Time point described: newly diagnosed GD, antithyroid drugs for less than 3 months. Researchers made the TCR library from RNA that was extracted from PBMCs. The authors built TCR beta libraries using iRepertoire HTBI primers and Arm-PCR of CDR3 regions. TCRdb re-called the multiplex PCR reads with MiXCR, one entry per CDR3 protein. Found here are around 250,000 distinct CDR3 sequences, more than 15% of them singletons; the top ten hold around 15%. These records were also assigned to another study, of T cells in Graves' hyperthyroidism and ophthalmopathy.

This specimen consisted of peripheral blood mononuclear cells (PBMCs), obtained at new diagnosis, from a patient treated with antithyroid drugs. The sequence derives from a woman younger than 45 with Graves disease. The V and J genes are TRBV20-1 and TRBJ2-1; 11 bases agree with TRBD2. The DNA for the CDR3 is TGCAGTGCTTTTGGACTAGCGGGTCTACCCTACAATGAGCAGTTCTTC. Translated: CSAFGLAGLPYNEQFF.